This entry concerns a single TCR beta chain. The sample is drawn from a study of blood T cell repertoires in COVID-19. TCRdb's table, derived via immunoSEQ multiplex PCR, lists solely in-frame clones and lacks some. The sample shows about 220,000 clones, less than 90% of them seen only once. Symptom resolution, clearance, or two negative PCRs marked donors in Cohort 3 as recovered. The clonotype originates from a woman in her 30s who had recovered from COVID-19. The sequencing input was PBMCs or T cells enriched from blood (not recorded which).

CDR3 loop: CASSPGVGNQPQHF. The CDR3, as DNA: TGTGCCAGCAGCCCCGGAGTAGGCAATCAGCCCCAGCATTTT. The J gene is TRBJ1-5, the V gene TRBV7-8, with unresolved D. Trimming took 5 bases from V and 2 from J, leaving 10 bases between them. The CDR3 runs to 14 residues. Germline-derived CDR1 and CDR2 are SGHVS and FQNEAQ.